These 10 T cell receptor beta chains came from one sample sequenced in a study of blood T cell repertoires in COVID-19. Produced via immunoSEQ multiplex PCR; TCRdb's table is partial and in-frame only. The sample includes around 120,000 clones, 75% to 90% seen only once; the top ten take about 30%. Sequenced sample: peripheral blood. These receptors were obtained from an elderly woman with acute or convalescent COVID-19.

The V call is TRBV10-3, the J call TRBJ1-4; 7 nucleotides line up with TRBD1. Germline CDR1 is ENHRY and CDR2 is SYGVKD. This CDR3 is built from 16 residues. Unmatched junction bases numbered 10, after V lost 0 bases and J lost 9 bases. This chain's CDR3 is CAISESPQGGEKKLFF. CDR3 bases: TGTGCCATCAGTGAGTCGCCCCAGGGGGGAGAAAAAAAACTGTTTTTT.

This clone appeared a few times. The J gene is TRBJ1-1, the V gene TRBV30, with no clear D. Germline assignment: CDR1 GTSNPN and CDR2 SVGIG (reference sequence). The V gene lost 1 base and the J gene lost 4 bases, with 10 bases spanning the gap. The CDR3 contains 13 residues. CDR3 region: CAWSEQPGTEAFF. As DNA, the CDR3 is TGTGCCTGGAGTGAACAGCCCGGCACTGAAGCTTTCTTT.

The chain links TRBV7-9 to TRBJ1-3; D unresolved. This CDR3 contains 15 residues. The germline V gene has CDR1 SEHNR and CDR2 FQNEAQ (reference sequence). Trimming removed 7 bases at V and 0 bases at J, with 13 bases between. CDR3: CASTLWLHSGNTIYF. The DNA for the CDR3 is TGTGCCAGCACCCTGTGGCTGCACTCTGGAAACACCATATATTTT.

CDR3 protein: CASSLAGRGETQYF. The CDR3 nucleotides are TGTGCCAGCAGTTTAGCCGGGAGAGGAGAGACCCAGTACTTC. The chain recombines TRBV28 with TRBJ2-5; tentative D call: TRBD2 (6 bases). Germline-derived CDR1 and CDR2 are MDHEN and SYDVKM. The length of the CDR3 is 14 residues. With 2 bases removed from V and 4 bases from J, the gap between germline ends came to 11 bases.

The chain couples TRBV13 to TRBJ2-3, with a tentative D call TRBD1 (7 bases). V was clipped by 1 base and J by 3 bases, with 17 bases between them. This CDR3 contains 17 residues. Germline V gene sequence: CDR1 PRHDT, CDR2 FYEKMQ (reference sequence). CDR3 bases: TGTGCCAGCAGCTTAGTGGTACGGAGGGACAGAACAGATACGCAGTATTTT. This codes for CASSLVVRRDRTDTQYF.

A note on this clone: Other nucleotide sequences in the sample specify the same CDR3. This chain uses TRBV28 with TRBJ2-2, with TRBD2 matching over 9 bases. The CDR3 runs 17 residues. Germline trimming cut 7 bases from V and 3 bases from J; bases unmatched to any gene: 12. Germline CDR1 and CDR2: MDHEN and SYDVKM. The DNA for the CDR3 is TGTGCCAGCATCAAACTCGCGGGGGGGCCGTACACCGGGGAGCTGTTTTTT. Protein sequence: CASIKLAGGPYTGELFF.

The chain couples TRBV24-1 to TRBJ2-1, with 7 positions matching TRBD1. This CDR3 contains 14 residues. Germline lookup yields CDR1 KGHDR and CDR2 SFDVKD. V shed 3 bases and J 6 bases; nucleotides not matched to a gene: 4. The CDR3 protein is CATSDRDRSNEQFF. CDR3 DNA: TGTGCCACCAGTGATCGGGACAGAAGCAATGAGCAGTTCTTC.

This chain links TRBV29-1 with TRBJ2-3; D perhaps matches TRBD2 (5 bases). This CDR3 spans 16 amino acids. The V gene lost 0 bases and the J gene lost 2 bases, with 15 bases spanning the gap. Germline V gene data show CDR1 as SQVTM and CDR2 as ANQGSEA. CDR3 residues: CSVEDGPGTLTDTQYF. Written as DNA, the CDR3 is TGCAGCGTTGAAGATGGTCCGGGAACACTCACAGATACGCAGTATTTT.

The chain recombines TRBV6-1 with TRBJ2-3, with TRBD2 matching over 10 bases. The ends lost 4 bases at V and 6 bases at J; junction bases unmatched: 10. The CDR3 is made up of 16 amino acids. Germline lookup yields CDR1 MNHNS and CDR2 SASEGT. CDR3 sequence (DNA): TGTGCCAGCAGTGCCCGGGGAGCGGGGGGGTTGGATACGCAGTATTTT. Its translation: CASSARGAGGLDTQYF.

The chain carries TRBV2 and TRBJ2-7; 10 nucleotides align to TRBD1. The trim removed 6 bases at V and 4 bases at J, leaving 12 bases unmatched. The V gene's germline CDR1 is SNHLY and CDR2 FYNNEI. The CDR3 extends over 16 amino acids. The CDR3 loop is CASSGGWGTGVYEQYF. As DNA, the CDR3 is TGTGCCAGCAGCGGGGGTTGGGGGACAGGGGTTTACGAGCAGTACTTC. The full variable domain, completed using reference TRBV2 and TRBJ2-7, is EPEVTQTPSHQVTQMGQEVILRCVPISNHLYFYWYRQILGQKVEFLVSFYNNEISEKSEIFDDQFSVERPDGSNFTLKIRSTKLEDSAMYFCASSGGWGTGVYEQYFGPGTRLTVT.